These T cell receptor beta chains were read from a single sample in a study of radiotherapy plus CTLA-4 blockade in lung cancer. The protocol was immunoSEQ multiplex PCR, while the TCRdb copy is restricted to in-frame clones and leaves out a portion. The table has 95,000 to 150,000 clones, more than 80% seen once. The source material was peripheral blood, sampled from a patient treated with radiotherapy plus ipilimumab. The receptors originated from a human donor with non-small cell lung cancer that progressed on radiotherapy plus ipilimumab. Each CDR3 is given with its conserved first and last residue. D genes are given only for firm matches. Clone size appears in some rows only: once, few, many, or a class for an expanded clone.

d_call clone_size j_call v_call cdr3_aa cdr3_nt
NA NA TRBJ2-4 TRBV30 CAWSPWGPVDENPQYF TGTGCCTGGAGTCCGTGGGGACCTGTAGATGAAAACCCTCAGTACTTC
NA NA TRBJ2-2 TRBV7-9 CASAGGTGPGELFF TGTGCCAGCGCCGGGGGTACCGGGCCCGGGGAGCTGTTTTTT
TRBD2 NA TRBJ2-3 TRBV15 CATSLGGSDGTDTQYF TGTGCCACCAGCCTAGGCGGGAGCGATGGCACAGATACGCAGTATTTT
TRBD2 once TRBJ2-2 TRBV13 CASSLRGYGLDVAGELFF TGTGCCAGCAGCTTACGGGGTTATGGACTAGACGTGGCCGGGGAGCTGTTTTTT
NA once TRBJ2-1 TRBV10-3 CAISAGGSYNEQFF TGTGCCATCAGTGCAGGGGGGAGTTACAATGAGCAGTTCTTC
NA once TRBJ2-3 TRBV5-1 CASKGMRSSADTQYF TGCGCCAGCAAGGGGATGAGATCGAGCGCAGATACGCAGTATTTT
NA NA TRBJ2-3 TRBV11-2 CASSLDGTDTQYF TGTGCCAGCAGCTTAGACGGCACAGATACGCAGTATTTT
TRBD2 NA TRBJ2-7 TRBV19 CASSPTGLAAYEQYF TGTGCCAGTAGTCCCACGGGACTAGCGGCCTACGAGCAGTACTTC
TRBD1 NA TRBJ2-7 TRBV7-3 CASSRDRVEEQYF TGTGCCAGCAGCCGGGACAGGGTAGAGGAGCAGTACTTC
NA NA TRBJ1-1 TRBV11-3 CASSPLGWAGEAFF TGTGCCAGCAGCCCCCTTGGATGGGCGGGGGAGGCTTTCTTT
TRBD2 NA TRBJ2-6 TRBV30 CAWSDLGLAGVGANVLTF TGTGCCTGGAGCGACTTAGGACTAGCGGGAGTTGGGGCCAACGTCCTGACTTTC
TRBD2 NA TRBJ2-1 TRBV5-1 CASTLGLAGVNEQFF TGCGCCAGCACCTTGGGACTAGCGGGAGTCAATGAGCAGTTCTTC
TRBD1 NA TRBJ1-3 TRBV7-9 CASSRDRATGNTIYF TGTGCCAGCAGCCGAGACAGGGCTACGGGAAACACCATATATTTT
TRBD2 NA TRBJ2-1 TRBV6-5 CASSYGLAGKYNEQFF TGTGCCAGCAGTTACGGGCTAGCGGGGAAATACAATGAGCAGTTCTTC
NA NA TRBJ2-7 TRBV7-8 CASTHFQDTGYEQYF TGTGCCAGCACCCATTTCCAGGACACCGGCTACGAGCAGTACTTC
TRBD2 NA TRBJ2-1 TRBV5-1 CASSLGSGTSSYNEQFF TGCGCCAGCAGCTTGGGGTCGGGGACTAGCTCCTACAATGAGCAGTTCTTC
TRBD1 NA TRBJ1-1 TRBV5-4 CASSLPPTGVGSTEAFF TGTGCCAGCAGCCTTCCCCCTACAGGGGTGGGTAGCACTGAAGCTTTCTTT
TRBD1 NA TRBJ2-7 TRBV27 CASRRQGASYEQYF TGTGCCAGCAGAAGACAGGGGGCTTCCTACGAGCAGTACTTC
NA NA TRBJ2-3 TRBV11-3 CASSRSPPTTDTQYF TGTGCCAGCAGCCGAAGCCCCCCGACCACAGATACGCAGTATTTT
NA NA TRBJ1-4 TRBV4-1 CASSPGTTSTNEKLFF TGCGCCAGCAGCCCCGGGACAACTTCAACTAATGAAAAACTGTTTTTT
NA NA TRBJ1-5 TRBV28 CASSLLGNQPQHF TGTGCCAGCAGTCTCCTTGGCAATCAGCCCCAGCATTTT
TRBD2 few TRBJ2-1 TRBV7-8 CASSLDASGPNEQFF TGTGCCAGCAGCTTAGACGCTAGCGGGCCCAATGAGCAGTTCTTC
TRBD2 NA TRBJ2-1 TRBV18 CASSTVAGGPADEQFF TGTGCCAGCTCGACCGTAGCGGGAGGGCCCGCCGATGAGCAGTTCTTC
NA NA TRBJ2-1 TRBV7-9 CASSPQAGPSSYNEQFF TGTGCCAGCAGCCCCCAAGCGGGTCCAAGCTCCTACAATGAGCAGTTCTTC
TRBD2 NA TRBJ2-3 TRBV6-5 CASSSSGITDTQYF TGTGCCAGCAGTTCAAGCGGGATAACAGATACGCAGTATTTT
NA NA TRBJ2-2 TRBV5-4 CASSHEPLAANTGELFF TGTGCCAGCAGCCACGAACCTCTAGCCGCGAACACCGGGGAGCTGTTTTTT
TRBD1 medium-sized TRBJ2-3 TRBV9 CASTPGQGYTDTQYF TGTGCCAGCACCCCGGGACAGGGGTACACAGATACGCAGTATTTT
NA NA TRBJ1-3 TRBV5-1 CASSLDGRRNAGNTIYF TGCGCCAGCAGCTTGGATGGTCGGCGAAACGCTGGAAACACCATATATTTT
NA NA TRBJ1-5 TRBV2 CASRAALVQPQHF TGTGCCAGTAGGGCCGCCCTGGTCCAGCCCCAGCATTTT
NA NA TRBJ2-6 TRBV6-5 CASSSAGSGGANVLTF TGTGCCAGCAGTTCCGCAGGGTCGGGTGGGGCCAACGTCCTGACTTTC
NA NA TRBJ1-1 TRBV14 CASSLRGREAEAFF TGTGCCAGCAGCTTGCGGGGGCGGGAAGCTGAAGCTTTCTTT
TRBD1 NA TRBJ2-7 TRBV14 CASSLGQGYEQYF TGTGCCAGCAGCCTGGGACAGGGGTACGAGCAGTACTTC
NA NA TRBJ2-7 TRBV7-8 CASSSLKSGEQYF TGTGCCAGCAGCTCTTTGAAATCCGGAGAGCAGTACTTC
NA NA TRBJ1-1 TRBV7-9 CASSSQKNRVNTEAFF TGTGCCAGCAGCTCGCAAAAAAACAGGGTGAACACTGAAGCTTTCTTT
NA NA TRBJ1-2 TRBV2 CASTFLGSYGYTF TGTGCCAGCACTTTCCTGGGTTCATATGGCTACACCTTC
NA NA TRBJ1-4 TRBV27 CASSYVYGEKLFF TGTGCCAGCAGTTATGTGTATGGTGAAAAACTGTTTTTT
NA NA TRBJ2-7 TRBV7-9 CASSIDSYEQYF TGTGCCAGCAGCATAGACAGCTACGAGCAGTACTTC
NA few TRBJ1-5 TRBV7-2 CASSSFNQPQHF TGTGCCAGCAGCTCCTTCAATCAGCCCCAGCATTTT
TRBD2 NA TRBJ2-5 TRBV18 CASSPLAGEETQYF TGTGCCAGCTCACCCCTAGCGGGAGAGGAGACCCAGTACTTC
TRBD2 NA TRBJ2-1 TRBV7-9 CASSLTPGLAGAYYNEQFF TGTGCCAGCAGCTTAACCCCGGGACTAGCGGGAGCCTACTACAATGAGCAGTTCTTC
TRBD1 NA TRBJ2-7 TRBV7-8 CASSSGQGLGEQYF TGTGCCAGCAGCTCGGGACAGGGCCTTGGCGAGCAGTACTTC
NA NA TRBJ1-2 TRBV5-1 CASSLELTGDGYTF TGCGCCAGCAGCTTGGAACTAACTGGGGATGGCTACACCTTC
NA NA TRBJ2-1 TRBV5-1 CASSQPPSGESFF TGCGCCAGCAGCCAACCCCCCTCCGGGGAATCGTTCTTC
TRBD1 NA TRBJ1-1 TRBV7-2 CASSRGQGAGAFF TGTGCCAGCAGCAGAGGACAGGGGGCCGGAGCTTTCTTT
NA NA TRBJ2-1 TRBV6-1 CASTQSRLSADEQFF TGTGCCAGCACCCAAAGTAGGCTCTCTGCCGATGAGCAGTTCTTC
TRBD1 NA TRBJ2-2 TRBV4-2 CASSPRGGQGNTGELFF TGTGCCAGCAGCCCCCGAGGGGGACAGGGGAATACCGGGGAGCTGTTTTTT
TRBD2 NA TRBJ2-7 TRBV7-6 CASSLLGRGGEQYF TGTGCCAGCAGCCTTCTCGGGAGGGGGGGCGAGCAGTACTTC
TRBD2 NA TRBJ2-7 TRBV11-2 CASSLVAGGSYEQYF TGTGCCAGCAGCTTAGTGGCGGGAGGATCCTACGAGCAGTACTTC
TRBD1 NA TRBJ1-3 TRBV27 CASSATAGGAGGNTIYF TGTGCCAGCAGTGCGACAGCAGGGGGCGCGGGTGGAAACACCATATATTTT
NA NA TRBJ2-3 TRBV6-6 CASRGAADTQYF TGTGCCAGCAGGGGGGCTGCAGATACGCAGTATTTT
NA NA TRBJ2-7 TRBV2 CASYRGGLDEQYF TGTGCCAGCTATAGAGGAGGGTTGGACGAGCAGTACTTC
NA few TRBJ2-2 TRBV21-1 CASHTGELFF TGTGCCAGCCACACCGGGGAGCTGTTTTTT
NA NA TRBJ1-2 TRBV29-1 CSVGMDLYGYTF TGCAGCGTTGGTATGGACCTCTATGGCTACACCTTC
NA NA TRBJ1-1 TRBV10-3 CAIASRTNTEAFF TGTGCCATCGCCTCAAGGACGAACACTGAAGCTTTCTTT
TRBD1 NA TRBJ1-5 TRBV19 CASSSSRQGEDQPQHF TGTGCCAGTAGTAGCTCCCGACAGGGGGAAGATCAGCCCCAGCATTTT
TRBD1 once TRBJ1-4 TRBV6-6 CASRPLGQGGEKLFF TGTGCCAGCAGACCCTTGGGACAGGGAGGAGAAAAACTGTTTTTT
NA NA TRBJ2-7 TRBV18 CASSSSGGRYEQYF TGTGCCAGCTCATCGTCTGGCGGGCGATACGAGCAGTACTTC
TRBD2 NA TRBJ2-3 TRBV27 CASSLREGDTQYF TGTGCCAGCAGTTTAAGGGAGGGGGATACGCAGTATTTT
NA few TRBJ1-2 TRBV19 CASRTDSQRDYGYTF TGTGCCAGTCGAACGGACAGCCAGAGGGACTATGGCTACACCTTC